This T cell receptor beta chain stems from a study of blood T cell repertoires in COVID-19. Study-wide context: Samples of COVID-19 (acute and convalescent) were obtained from the United States, Italy and Spain. Sources were T cells, B-cell-depleted T cells, or PBMCs; the material itself was cDNA or gDNA.

The length of the CDR3 is 14 residues. V lost 6 bases and J 7 bases, leaving 15 bases between the germline ends. Germline V gene lookup returns CDR1 WNHNN and CDR2 SYGVQD (reference sequence). A few counts support this clone. In the original processing: Counts of nucleated cells, estimated from reference gene primer amplification, were obtained. Profiling relied on immunoSEQ multiplex PCR, and the TCRdb table lists in-frame clones only, not all of them. Clone size and the V and J calls come from that table; the DNA yielded D and trimming. Of 200,000 to 300,000 clones in the sample, 75% to 85% are singletons; the top ten hold less than 6.5%.

V is TRBV10-1 and J is TRBJ2-2, with D tentatively TRBD1 (6 bases). The receptor was derived from a human donor in a cohort sampled during active COVID-19. The sample was peripheral blood. CDR3 nucleotides: TGCGCCAGCAGCGCCGGAACAGGGCACGGGGAGCTGTTTTTT. Amino acid sequence: CASSAGTGHGELFF.